Sequencing of this TCR beta chain was carried out in a study of cytomegalovirus exposure and HLA in healthy donors. Trimming left V 0 bases short and J 6 bases short, with 14 bases between. The CDR3 covers 15 residues. The V gene's germline CDR1 is MNHEY and CDR2 SMNVEV (reference sequence). PCR primers comprised 60 Vbeta and 13 Jbeta primers. TCRdb keeps only in-frame clones here, not all; method: immunoSEQ multiplex PCR. The table has 70,000 to 80,000 clones, roughly four fifths seen once. The receptor's source is a man between 18 and 29 years old in good health and CMV-seronegative. Input material: PBMCs. The chain couples TRBV27 to TRBJ1-2, with a possible D match to TRBD1 (5 bases). In DNA, the CDR3 is TGTGCCAGCAGTTTATCGTACGCAGGGATGGATGGCTACACCTTC. Protein product: CASSLSYAGMDGYTF.